This entry features one T cell receptor (beta chain) sequence. From germline, CDR1 is LGHNA and CDR2 YSLEER. After removal of 0 bases from V and 1 base from J, the junction contained 4 bases not matched to a gene. CDR3 length: 16 amino acids. The PCR contained 60 Vbeta and 13 Jbeta primers. The table came from immunoSEQ multiplex PCR; TCRdb's copy has only in-frame clones and leaves some out. The listing records 60,000 to 70,000 clones. The sample comes from a study of cytomegalovirus exposure and HLA in healthy donors. The receptor's source is a boy aged 5-17 years in good health and CMV-seronegative. The source material was PBMCs. The chain employs TRBV4-3 and TRBJ2-3, with TRBD2 matching over 7 bases. In DNA, the CDR3 is TGCGCCAGCAGCCAAGATCCGGCGGGAGGCACAGATACGCAGTATTTT. It specifies CASSQDPAGGTDTQYF.